The clone carrying this T cell receptor beta chain was seen more than once but under ten times. The data were taken from a study of blood T cell repertoires in COVID-19. In the study overall: Italy, Spain and the United States were the sources of the convalescent and acute COVID-19 samples. In each case, the material was cDNA or gDNA derived from T cells, B-cell-depleted T cells, or PBMCs.

In the original workflow: It was from reference gene primer amplification that nucleated cell counts were estimated. TCRdb's copy holds only in-frame clones and misses some; the assay was immunoSEQ multiplex PCR. V, J and clone size are taken as reported in that table, and D and trimming were inferred from the DNA itself. The table records roughly 31,000 clones, 90% of them present only once. Sequencing was performed on peripheral blood. This clonotype originated in a man in his 60s with active COVID-19.

Written as DNA, the CDR3 is TGTGCCAGCAGTGTCGGACAGGGGGCAAGACAGCCCCAGCATTTT. This encodes CASSVGQGARQPQHF. The rearrangement uses TRBV2 and TRBJ1-5; 11 positions agree with TRBD1. CDR1 is SNHLY, CDR2 FYNNEI, per germline. The CDR3 covers 15 residues. The trim removed 4 bases at V and 7 bases at J, leaving 6 bases unmatched. The full variable domain, in which reference TRBV2 and TRBJ1-5 provide the parts outside the CDR3, is EPEVTQTPSHQVTQMGQEVILRCVPISNHLYFYWYRQILGQKVEFLVSFYNNEISEKSEIFDDQFSVERPDGSNFTLKIRSTKLEDSAMYFCASSVGQGARQPQHFGDGTRLSIL.